This T cell receptor beta chain was recorded in a study of early T cells in non-severe SARS-CoV-2 infection. From germline, CDR1 is SGHTA and CDR2 FQGNSA. CDR3 size: 13 residues. The V and J ends lost 1 base and 7 bases respectively, with 8 bases between them. Points from the study as a whole: VDJdb matching skewed toward anti-spike CD8 responses, missing private and CD4 specificities.

Each cDNA molecule carried a unique molecular identifier. MiXCR was run by TCRdb on the 5' RACE reads, yielding one entry per CDR3 protein. The sample has some 67,000 distinct CDR3 sequences, roughly 13% seen once. The table lists this clonotype with a few counts. Antigen: not known. The source is an adult who was a healthcare worker with PCR-confirmed SARS-CoV-2 infection or an uninfected control (not recorded which). The V and J genes are TRBV7-2 and TRBJ2-4; weak D call: TRBD2 (6 bases). Sample: whole blood. The DNA for the CDR3 is TGTGCCAGCAGCTTAGGGGCGGGGAACATTCAGTACTTC. It specifies CASSLGAGNIQYF.